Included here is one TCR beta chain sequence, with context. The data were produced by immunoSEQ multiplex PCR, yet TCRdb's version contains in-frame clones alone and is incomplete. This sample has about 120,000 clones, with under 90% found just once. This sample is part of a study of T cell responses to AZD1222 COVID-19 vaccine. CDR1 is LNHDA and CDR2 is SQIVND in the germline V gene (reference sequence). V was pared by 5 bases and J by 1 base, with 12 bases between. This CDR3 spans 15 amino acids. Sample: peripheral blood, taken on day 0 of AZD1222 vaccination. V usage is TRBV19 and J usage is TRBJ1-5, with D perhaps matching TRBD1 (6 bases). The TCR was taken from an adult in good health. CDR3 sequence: CASSVAQGSNQPQHF. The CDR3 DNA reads TGTGCCAGTAGTGTCGCACAGGGAAGCAATCAGCCCCAGCATTTT.